A selection of T cell receptor beta chains follows, all from one sample in a study of T cell responses to AZD1222 COVID-19 vaccine. Clones were sequenced by immunoSEQ multiplex PCR, and TCRdb holds only the in-frame ones, with some missing. The table shows 97,000 or so clones, with roughly 84% occurring only once. This material consisted of peripheral blood, taken on day 0 of AZD1222 vaccination. The receptor source for this set is an adult in good health. CDR3s include the opening cysteine and the closing phenylalanine or tryptophan. Fields, in order: V gene, D gene, clone size, J gene, CDR3 length, CDR3 protein, CDR3 DNA. D genes are given only for firm matches. For some rows the clone size is stated as once, few or many, or as a class when expanded; others skip it.

v_call: TRBV19
d_call: NA
clone_size: NA
j_call: TRBJ1-1
cdr3_length: 17
cdr3_aa: CASSIGRAELISTEAFF
cdr3_nt: TGTGCCAGTAGTATCGGTCGGGCAGAGTTGATTAGCACTGAAGCTTTCTTT

v_call: TRBV14
d_call: NA
clone_size: NA
j_call: TRBJ2-3
cdr3_length: 17
cdr3_aa: CASSQVRSLIGLDTQYF
cdr3_nt: TGTGCCAGCAGCCAAGTTAGGTCCCTGATCGGTCTAGATACGCAGTATTTT

v_call: TRBV24-1
d_call: TRBD1
clone_size: NA
j_call: TRBJ2-1
cdr3_length: 16
cdr3_aa: CATSDAVGQGSNEQFF
cdr3_nt: TGTGCCACCAGTGATGCTGTGGGACAGGGATCCAATGAGCAGTTCTTC

v_call: TRBV4-3
d_call: NA
clone_size: NA
j_call: TRBJ1-6
cdr3_length: 15
cdr3_aa: CASSQTPEPNSPLHF
cdr3_nt: TGCGCCAGCAGCCAAACCCCTGAACCGAATTCACCCCTCCACTTT

v_call: TRBV3-1/TRBV3-2
d_call: TRBD2
clone_size: NA
j_call: TRBJ2-3
cdr3_length: 15
cdr3_aa: CASSPERGRQDTQYF
cdr3_nt: TGTGCCAGCAGCCCCGAGCGGGGGCGGCAAGATACGCAGTATTTT

v_call: TRBV5-1
d_call: TRBD2
clone_size: NA
j_call: TRBJ2-1
cdr3_length: 19
cdr3_aa: CASSQRSASGGPKYNEQFF
cdr3_nt: TGCGCCAGCAGCCAAAGATCGGCTAGCGGGGGGCCTAAGTACAATGAGCAGTTCTTC

v_call: TRBV2
d_call: NA
clone_size: NA
j_call: TRBJ1-1
cdr3_length: 12
cdr3_aa: CASSEYNTEAFF
cdr3_nt: TGTGCCAGCAGTGAATATAACACTGAAGCTTTCTTT

v_call: TRBV7-9
d_call: NA
clone_size: NA
j_call: TRBJ1-2
cdr3_length: 13
cdr3_aa: CASSSGQFYGYTF
cdr3_nt: TGTGCCAGCAGCTCAGGACAGTTTTATGGCTACACCTTC

v_call: TRBV12-3/TRBV12-4
d_call: NA
clone_size: few
j_call: TRBJ1-1
cdr3_length: 13
cdr3_aa: CASIGVLNTEAFF
cdr3_nt: TGTGCCAGCATAGGAGTTCTGAACACTGAAGCTTTCTTT

v_call: TRBV6-5
d_call: NA
clone_size: NA
j_call: TRBJ1-5
cdr3_length: 12
cdr3_aa: CASSRRGQPQHF
cdr3_nt: TGTGCCAGCAGTCGCCGGGGGCAGCCCCAGCATTTT

v_call: TRBV12-3/TRBV12-4
d_call: NA
clone_size: NA
j_call: TRBJ1-2
cdr3_length: 12
cdr3_aa: CASSPTGYGYTF
cdr3_nt: TGTGCCAGCAGTCCGACAGGCTATGGCTACACCTTC

v_call: TRBV28
d_call: TRBD1
clone_size: NA
j_call: TRBJ1-1
cdr3_length: 14
cdr3_aa: CASSLRGRVTEAFF
cdr3_nt: TGTGCCAGCAGTCTCAGGGGGCGGGTCACTGAAGCTTTCTTT

v_call: TRBV13
d_call: NA
clone_size: NA
j_call: TRBJ2-1
cdr3_length: 13
cdr3_aa: CASSLEGYNEQFF
cdr3_nt: TGTGCCAGCAGCTTAGAGGGTTACAATGAGCAGTTCTTC

v_call: TRBV7-2
d_call: NA
clone_size: NA
j_call: TRBJ1-2
cdr3_length: 14
cdr3_aa: CASNLEANNYGYTF
cdr3_nt: TGTGCCAGCAATCTAGAGGCGAATAACTATGGCTACACCTTC

v_call: TRBV9
d_call: TRBD1
clone_size: NA
j_call: TRBJ2-1
cdr3_length: 18
cdr3_aa: CASSVGSRGLTEYNEQFF
cdr3_nt: TGTGCCAGCAGCGTAGGGTCGAGGGGGCTCACGGAATACAATGAGCAGTTCTTC

v_call: TRBV3-1/TRBV3-2
d_call: NA
clone_size: NA
j_call: TRBJ1-1
cdr3_length: 17
cdr3_aa: CASSQDYGEMINTEAFF
cdr3_nt: TGTGCCAGCAGCCAAGATTATGGGGAAATGATTAACACTGAAGCTTTCTTT

v_call: TRBV9
d_call: NA
clone_size: once
j_call: TRBJ2-2
cdr3_length: 16
cdr3_aa: CASSLGGTLYTGELFF
cdr3_nt: TGTGCCAGCTCACTGGGAGGGACATTGTACACCGGGGAGCTGTTTTTT

v_call: TRBV11-3
d_call: NA
clone_size: once
j_call: TRBJ2-5
cdr3_length: 13
cdr3_aa: CASSLVRGQAQYF
cdr3_nt: TGTGCCAGCAGCTTAGTCCGGGGCCAGGCCCAGTACTTC

v_call: TRBV28
d_call: TRBD1
clone_size: NA
j_call: TRBJ1-2
cdr3_length: 15
cdr3_aa: CASTRPGQGTYGYTF
cdr3_nt: TGTGCCAGCACGCGACCGGGACAGGGAACCTATGGCTACACCTTC

v_call: TRBV3-1/TRBV3-2
d_call: NA
clone_size: NA
j_call: TRBJ2-1
cdr3_length: 14
cdr3_aa: CASSRTESYNEQFF
cdr3_nt: TGTGCCAGCAGCCGGACAGAATCCTACAATGAGCAGTTCTTC

v_call: TRBV2
d_call: NA
clone_size: once
j_call: TRBJ2-2
cdr3_length: 12
cdr3_aa: CATGTGAGELFF
cdr3_nt: TGTGCCACCGGGACGGGGGCCGGGGAGCTGTTTTTT

v_call: TRBV19
d_call: NA
clone_size: NA
j_call: TRBJ1-3
cdr3_length: 15
cdr3_aa: CASSIWERSGNTIYF
cdr3_nt: TGTGCCAGTAGTATCTGGGAGCGCTCTGGAAACACCATATATTTT

v_call: TRBV28
d_call: NA
clone_size: once
j_call: TRBJ1-5
cdr3_length: 13
cdr3_aa: CASGIEGNQPQHF
cdr3_nt: TGTGCCAGCGGAATTGAGGGCAATCAGCCCCAGCATTTT

v_call: TRBV11-2
d_call: TRBD2
clone_size: once
j_call: TRBJ2-5
cdr3_length: 15
cdr3_aa: CASSWGLAEQETQYF
cdr3_nt: TGTGCCAGCAGCTGGGGACTAGCGGAACAAGAGACCCAGTACTTC

v_call: TRBV2
d_call: TRBD1
clone_size: NA
j_call: TRBJ2-1
cdr3_length: 14
cdr3_aa: CASRRPGQYNEQFF
cdr3_nt: TGTGCCAGCAGGAGACCGGGACAGTACAATGAGCAGTTCTTC

v_call: TRBV7-9
d_call: TRBD1
clone_size: few
j_call: TRBJ1-2
cdr3_length: 14
cdr3_aa: CASSAQQGADGYTF
cdr3_nt: TGTGCCAGCAGCGCACAACAGGGGGCGGATGGCTACACCTTC

v_call: TRBV7-2
d_call: NA
clone_size: NA
j_call: TRBJ2-1
cdr3_length: 14
cdr3_aa: CASSLFGGSNEQFF
cdr3_nt: TGTGCCAGCAGCTTATTCGGGGGTAGCAATGAGCAGTTCTTC

v_call: TRBV3-1/TRBV3-2
d_call: NA
clone_size: NA
j_call: TRBJ2-2
cdr3_length: 17
cdr3_aa: CASSQPPPSRGTGELFF
cdr3_nt: TGTGCCAGCAGCCAGCCCCCCCCCAGCCGGGGCACCGGGGAGCTGTTTTTT

v_call: TRBV7-8
d_call: NA
clone_size: once
j_call: TRBJ2-5
cdr3_length: 13
cdr3_aa: CASSLGASETQYF
cdr3_nt: TGTGCCAGCAGCCTGGGGGCTTCGGAGACCCAGTACTTC

v_call: TRBV14
d_call: NA
clone_size: NA
j_call: TRBJ2-2
cdr3_length: 18
cdr3_aa: CASSQDSPAAANTGELFF
cdr3_nt: TGTGCCAGCAGCCAAGATAGTCCGGCAGCAGCGAACACCGGGGAGCTGTTTTTT

v_call: TRBV9
d_call: TRBD2
clone_size: NA
j_call: TRBJ2-5
cdr3_length: 15
cdr3_aa: CASSPTAGTEETQYF
cdr3_nt: TGTGCCAGCAGCCCCACAGCGGGGACGGAGGAGACCCAGTACTTC

v_call: TRBV2
d_call: TRBD1
clone_size: NA
j_call: TRBJ1-5
cdr3_length: 16
cdr3_aa: CASSEGTGYSNQPQHF
cdr3_nt: TGTGCCAGCAGTGAGGGGACAGGATATAGCAATCAGCCCCAGCATTTT

v_call: TRBV7-2
d_call: NA
clone_size: once
j_call: TRBJ1-2
cdr3_length: 14
cdr3_aa: CASSYPGGSYGYTF
cdr3_nt: TGTGCCAGCAGCTACCCAGGCGGCTCCTATGGCTACACCTTC

v_call: TRBV2
d_call: NA
clone_size: NA
j_call: TRBJ1-4
cdr3_length: 13
cdr3_aa: CASRLSRGEKLFF
cdr3_nt: TGTGCCAGCAGGCTTAGTAGGGGTGAAAAACTGTTTTTT

v_call: TRBV11-3
d_call: NA
clone_size: few
j_call: TRBJ1-1
cdr3_length: 15
cdr3_aa: CASSPAGTMNTEAFF
cdr3_nt: TGTGCCAGCAGCCCAGCCGGGACAATGAACACTGAAGCTTTCTTT

v_call: TRBV4-3
d_call: NA
clone_size: NA
j_call: TRBJ2-7
cdr3_length: 14
cdr3_aa: CASSQHRDGYEQYF
cdr3_nt: TGCGCCAGCAGCCAACACCGGGACGGATACGAGCAGTACTTC

v_call: TRBV7-2
d_call: TRBD1
clone_size: NA
j_call: TRBJ2-5
cdr3_length: 15
cdr3_aa: CASSSGTGPLGTQYF
cdr3_nt: TGTGCCAGCAGCTCCGGGACAGGGCCTTTGGGGACCCAGTACTTC

v_call: TRBV4-3
d_call: TRBD2
clone_size: NA
j_call: TRBJ2-1
cdr3_length: 15
cdr3_aa: CASSSLGGGANEQFF
cdr3_nt: TGCGCCAGCAGCTCTCTAGGCGGGGGGGCCAATGAGCAGTTCTTC

v_call: TRBV3-1/TRBV3-2
d_call: NA
clone_size: NA
j_call: TRBJ2-3
cdr3_length: 14
cdr3_aa: CASSLGQRTDTQYF
cdr3_nt: TGTGCCAGCAGCCTAGGACAGCGCACAGATACGCAGTATTTT

v_call: TRBV27
d_call: NA
clone_size: once
j_call: TRBJ1-1
cdr3_length: 13
cdr3_aa: CASRVTSQGTAFF
cdr3_nt: TGTGCCAGCAGGGTAACGAGTCAGGGTACAGCTTTCTTT

v_call: TRBV21-1
d_call: NA
clone_size: few
j_call: TRBJ2-3
cdr3_length: 15
cdr3_aa: CASSKSTSGEGTQYF
cdr3_nt: TGTGCCAGCAGCAAATCAACTAGCGGGGAGGGTACGCAGTATTTT

v_call: TRBV6-2/TRBV6-3
d_call: TRBD1
clone_size: few
j_call: TRBJ1-2
cdr3_length: 14
cdr3_aa: CASSGGGTARARTF
cdr3_nt: TGTGCCAGCAGTGGCGGAGGGACAGCCCGAGCGCGGACCTTC

v_call: TRBV12-3/TRBV12-4
d_call: NA
clone_size: once
j_call: TRBJ2-2
cdr3_length: 13
cdr3_aa: CASSLLEAGELFF
cdr3_nt: TGTGCCAGCAGCCTCCTCGAGGCCGGGGAGCTGTTTTTT

v_call: TRBV5-1
d_call: NA
clone_size: NA
j_call: TRBJ2-7
cdr3_length: 16
cdr3_aa: CASSLEVLGKGYEQYF
cdr3_nt: TGCGCCAGCAGCTTGGAGGTTTTGGGAAAGGGCTACGAGCAGTACTTC

v_call: TRBV19
d_call: NA
clone_size: NA
j_call: TRBJ1-1
cdr3_length: 15
cdr3_aa: CASSINQDKNTEAFF
cdr3_nt: TGTGCCAGTAGTATAAACCAGGATAAGAACACTGAAGCTTTCTTT

v_call: TRBV7-9
d_call: TRBD1
clone_size: NA
j_call: TRBJ1-1
cdr3_length: 14
cdr3_aa: CASRPGTGVAEAFF
cdr3_nt: TGTGCCAGCAGACCCGGGACAGGGGTCGCTGAAGCTTTCTTT

v_call: TRBV23-1
d_call: TRBD2
clone_size: NA
j_call: TRBJ2-3
cdr3_length: 17
cdr3_aa: CASSQSWLAGSTDTQYF
cdr3_nt: TGCGCCAGCAGTCAATCGTGGCTAGCGGGGAGCACAGATACGCAGTATTTT

v_call: TRBV6-6
d_call: TRBD1
clone_size: NA
j_call: TRBJ2-7
cdr3_length: 16
cdr3_aa: CASSYGTGGAVVMQYF
cdr3_nt: TGTGCCAGCAGTTACGGGACAGGGGGCGCGGTGGTAATGCAGTACTTC

v_call: TRBV5-4
d_call: NA
clone_size: NA
j_call: TRBJ1-4
cdr3_length: 15
cdr3_aa: CASSPRGGGNEKLFF
cdr3_nt: TGTGCCAGCAGCCCGAGGGGGGGAGGTAATGAAAAACTGTTTTTT

v_call: TRBV10-3
d_call: NA
clone_size: few
j_call: TRBJ2-2
cdr3_length: 16
cdr3_aa: CAIRTGQGMNTGELFF
cdr3_nt: TGTGCCATCCGCACAGGACAAGGGATGAACACCGGGGAGCTGTTTTTT